The table lists the clone carrying this T cell receptor (beta chain) with a few counts. Library construction for TCR beta used iRepertoire HTBI primers and Arm-PCR of CDR3 regions. TCRdb used MiXCR to reprocess the multiplex PCR reads, holding one entry per CDR3 protein. The sample includes about 220,000 distinct CDR3 sequences, around a fifth of them seen just once. The entry originates in a study of regulatory T cells in long-lasting Graves disease. The time point is: newly diagnosed GD, antithyroid drugs for less than 3 months. Researchers made the TCR library from RNA that was extracted from PBMCs. The same sample was also studied in work on T cells in Graves' hyperthyroidism and ophthalmopathy.

The origin of this receptor is a woman under 40 with Graves disease. The sequences come from peripheral blood mononuclear cells (PBMCs), collected at new diagnosis, from a patient treated with antithyroid drugs.

CDR3 nucleotides: TGTGCCAGCAGCCAAACTTCCCGGGAGACCCAGTACTTC. Translated, it gives CASSQTSRETQYF. V is TRBV4-2 and J is TRBJ2-5; D is undetermined. The V gene's germline CDR1 is LGHNA and CDR2 YNFKEQ. Trimming took off 2 bases at V and 5 bases at J, with 9 bases between the two ends. This CDR3 region has 13 residues.